This T cell receptor beta chain was found in a study of shared clonotypes between healthy human individuals. The CDR3 spans 13 residues. V shed 6 bases and J 7 bases; nucleotides not matched to a gene: 2. Germline loops: CDR1 LGHNA, CDR2 YSLEER. Data came from immunoSEQ multiplex PCR; TCRdb stores just in-frame clones and leaves some out. There are over 950,000 clones in the sample; approximately 80% occur only once, and 0.89% lies in the top ten. The gene calls are TRBV4-3 and TRBJ2-1; TRBD2 matches 11 bases. The sample comprised memory CD4+ T cells from PBMCs. Sample subset: CD45RA-negative fraction. The receptor was derived from a man between 18 and 35 years old in good health. Some clones in this sample may be carry-over from other donors' samples. The DNA for the CDR3 is TGCGCCAGCAGTCGACTAGCGGGGAATGAGCAGTTCTTC. It yields the protein CASSRLAGNEQFF.